This T cell receptor beta chain appears in the sequencing data of a study of cytomegalovirus exposure and HLA in healthy donors. The overall study: Counted in an early data release were tens of millions of unique TCRs from HLA-typed donors.

The PCR contained 60 Vbeta and 13 Jbeta primers. Libraries were prepared by immunoSEQ multiplex PCR; TCRdb keeps only in-frame clonotypes and omits some of them. The profile covers approximately 90,000 clones, with roughly 73% appearing a single time and under 2.5% taken by the ten largest. Notes on the study in general: Later analysis revealed greater clonal expansion in HLA-associated TCR beta chains than in equally common others. There were several of the most significant clusters that appeared linked to common viral pathogens in a later analysis. There were a few CMV-associated chains whose specificity for CMV antigens was confirmed in vitro.

Trimming took 1 base from V and 3 from J, leaving 6 bases between them. The length of the CDR3 is 14 residues. Germline V gene lookup returns CDR1 MNHEY and CDR2 SMNVEV (reference sequence). This clone appeared a few times. No antigen is known for it. This sequence joins TRBV27 and TRBJ2-2; D perhaps matches TRBD2 (5 bases). Material: PBMCs. The clonotype originates from a man aged 40-49 years in good health and CMV-seronegative. DNA for the CDR3: TGTGCCAGCAGTTTATTCGGGGACACCGGGGAGCTGTTTTTT. It translates to CASSLFGDTGELFF.